This passage covers 31 T cell receptor beta chains from one sample sequenced in a study of response to subunit inactivated influenza vaccine. In TCRdb, the RT-PCR reads were re-called with MiXCR into one record per CDR3 protein. The sample records 600,000 to 850,000 distinct CDR3 sequences, around 15% being singletons. The source material was PBMCs from blood, sampled about 14 days before vaccination. Every receptor here comes from a man in his fifties or sixties who received an inactivated influenza vaccine.

The gene calls are TRBV28 and TRBJ2-2; D may be TRBD2 (5 bases). Per the germline V gene, CDR1 is MDHEN and CDR2 is SYDVKM. The CDR3 totals 17 residues. V gave up 10 bases and J gave up 4 bases, with 25 bases separating them. This CDR3 reads CATKRRNRLSGTGELFF. The CDR3 nucleotides are TGTGCCACCAAGAGGAGGAACCGCCTTTCTGGCACCGGGGAGCTGTTTTTT.

This clonotype has a count of ten or more. This rearrangement joins TRBV5-5 to TRBJ1-5, with D perhaps matching TRBD1 (5 bases). The CDR3 sequence is 16 residues long. Germline CDR1 is SGHKS and CDR2 is YYEKEE (reference sequence). The germline V and J ends were trimmed by 2 bases and 3 bases, with 15 bases remaining between them. The DNA of the CDR3 is TGTGCCAGCAGCTTACGCCGTCCAGGGAACAATCAGCCCCAGCATTTT. This gives the protein CASSLRRPGNNQPQHF.

V and J are TRBV7-6 and TRBJ2-1, with D tentatively TRBD2 (5 bases). V was cut by 1 base and J by 2 bases, with 15 bases left in between. This CDR3 has 17 residues. Germline assignment: CDR1 SGHVS and CDR2 FNYEAQ. The CDR3 region has the DNA TGTGCCAGCAGCTTAGGAGGGCTGGCAGCAACCTACAATGAGCAGTTCTTC. It encodes CASSLGGLAATYNEQFF.

This clonotype has only a few counts. The chain carries TRBV12-3 or TRBV12-4 and TRBJ2-1; maybe TRBD2 (7 bases). This CDR3 has 15 residues. The ends were cut back, 5 bases at V and 4 bases at J, with 15 bases in the middle. The CDR3 DNA reads as TGTGCCAGCAGTCCCTTTGCGGGGGCTTACAATGAGCAGTTCTTC. This gives the protein CASSPFAGAYNEQFF.

This clonotype was observed a handful of times. The rearrangement joins TRBV6-1 to TRBJ1-2; D remains unclear. The CDR3 is 13 amino acids. Germline-derived CDR1 and CDR2 are MNHNS and SASEGT. V shed 2 bases and J shed 4 bases, with 8 bases lying between them. In nucleotides, the CDR3 is TGTGCCAGCAGTGAAATCAAGACCTATGGCTACACCTTC. It is translated as CASSEIKTYGYTF.

The rearrangement joins TRBV12-3 or TRBV12-4 to TRBJ1-6; D is uncertain. V lost 1 base to trimming and J lost 11 bases, with 9 bases between them. The CDR3 is 13 amino acids. The CDR3: CASSLGRPPPLHF. The DNA for the CDR3 is TGTGCCAGCAGTTTAGGACGCCCGCCACCCCTCCACTTT.

The gene calls are TRBV2 and TRBJ2-3, with D possibly being TRBD1 (6 bases). Trimming left V 9 bases short and J 4 bases short, with 11 bases between. Germline V gene sequence: CDR1 SNHLY, CDR2 FYNNEI. The CDR3 is 12 amino acids. The CDR3 bases are TGTGCCAGTGAACAGGGTTCAGATACGCAGTATTTT. It is translated as CASEQGSDTQYF.

This clonotype showed up just a few times. The V gene is TRBV5-1, the J gene TRBJ2-3; D tentatively reads TRBD1 or TRBD2 (6 bases each). The CDR3 length is 15 residues. Trimming removed 0 bases from V and 5 bases from J, with 13 bases in between. The V gene's germline CDR1 is SGHRS and CDR2 YFSETQ. CDR3 residues: CASSLGVGGRDTQYF. The CDR3 DNA is TGCGCCAGCAGCTTGGGTGTGGGGGGCAGAGATACGCAGTATTTT. Full variable domain (remainder filled in from reference TRBV5-1 and TRBJ2-3): KAGVTQTPRYLIKTRGQQVTLSCSPISGHRSVSWYQQTPGQGLQFLFEYFSETQRNKGNFPGRFSGRQFSNSRSEMNVSTLELGDSALYLCASSLGVGGRDTQYFGPGTRLTVL.

This clonotype was seen many times. V usage is TRBV12-3 or TRBV12-4 and J usage is TRBJ2-3; either TRBD1 or TRBD2 may fit D (6 bases each). The CDR3 loop spans 13 amino acids. Trimming removed 3 bases at V and 6 bases at J, with 10 bases between. CDR3 DNA sequence: TGTGCCAGCAGTTTCTGGGGGGCGGATACGCAGTATTTT. The encoded protein is CASSFWGADTQYF.

This clonotype has at least ten counts. One junction end does not reproduce the germline sequence, and a read error may be involved. The chain links TRBV5-1 to TRBJ2-2; D may correspond to TRBD1 or TRBD2 (5 bases each). Germline assignment: CDR1 SGHRS and CDR2 YFSETQ. The CDR3 length is 14 residues. The CDR3 is CASSRDGNTGELFF. For the CDR3, the DNA is TGTGCCAGCAGCAGGGACGGGAACACCGGGGAGCTGTTTTTT.

The sample holds a few counts of this clonotype. This sequence joins TRBV5-5 and TRBJ2-6, with D unclear. The germline gives CDR1 SGHKS, CDR2 YYEKEE (reference sequence). There are 17 residues in the CDR3. V lost 6 bases to trimming and J lost 3 bases, with 19 bases between them. The chain's CDR3 is CASTHTDPGGGANVLTF. The DNA for the CDR3 is TGTGCCAGCACTCACACAGACCCGGGTGGTGGGGCCAACGTCCTGACTTTC.

The chain couples TRBV14 to TRBJ2-1; D is ambiguous. The V end was cut by 1 base, the J end by 3 bases, with 13 bases between. The length of the CDR3 is 16 residues. Looked up from germline, CDR1 is SGHDN and CDR2 is FVKESK. This CDR3 reads CASSQGRGPYYNEQFF. The CDR3, as DNA: TGTGCCAGCAGCCAAGGTCGCGGTCCCTACTACAATGAGCAGTTCTTC.

In this sample, this clonotype turned up many times. The gene calls are TRBV9 and TRBJ1-1; 11 bases match TRBD1. CDR1 is SGDLS, CDR2 YYNGEE, per germline. The CDR3 extends over 15 amino acids. V dropped 4 bases and J dropped 3; count of bases not matched to a gene: 5. The CDR3: CASSTADRGHTEAFF. The CDR3 DNA sequence: TGTGCCAGCAGCACCGCGGACAGGGGGCACACTGAAGCTTTCTTT.

The chain couples TRBV7-2 to TRBJ2-3, with 13 bases aligning to TRBD2. The CDR3 runs to 16 residues. From germline, CDR1 is SGHTA and CDR2 FQGNSA. Unmatched junction bases numbered 7, after V lost 5 bases and J lost 5 bases. CDR3: CASSRTSGSGRDTQYF. CDR3 sequence (DNA): TGTGCCAGCAGCCGGACTAGCGGGAGCGGGAGAGATACGCAGTATTTT. Filled out from reference TRBV7-2 and TRBJ2-3, the complete variable domain reads GAGVSQSPSNKVTEKGKDVELRCDPISGHTALYWYRQSLGQGLEFLIYFQGNSAPDKSGLPSDRFSAERTGGSVSTLTIQRTQQEDSAVYLCASSRTSGSGRDTQYFGPGTRLTVL.

This clonotype has at least ten counts. V is TRBV20-1 and J is TRBJ1-2; no clear D gene. CDR3 length equals 12 residues. Germline CDR1 is DFQATT and CDR2 is SNEGSKA (reference sequence). Trimming cost V 5 bases and J 2 bases, with 9 bases left between them. The CDR3 is CSAWVVNYGYTF. CDR3 nucleotide sequence: TGCAGTGCTTGGGTGGTGAACTATGGCTACACCTTC.

The chain is built from TRBV29-1 and TRBJ2-1; D uncertain. Per germline, CDR1 SQVTM and CDR2 ANQGSEA. Trimming shortened V by 6 bases and J by 5 bases, and 8 bases separated the two germline ends. The CDR3 is 11 residues long. The CDR3 DNA reads TGCAGCGTCCTAAAGGACAATGAGCAGTTCTTC. Translation gives CSVLKDNEQFF.

This chain joins TRBV15 and TRBJ2-7; the D call may be TRBD1 or TRBD2 (5 bases each). CDR1 and CDR2 from the germline V gene are LNHNV and YYDKDF (reference sequence). The CDR3 runs to 15 residues. The V end lost 0 bases, the J end lost 3 bases, and 12 bases lay between the germline ends. This chain's CDR3 is CATSRDPGAGYEQYF. In DNA, the CDR3 is TGTGCCACCAGCAGAGACCCCGGGGCGGGCTACGAGCAGTACTTC.

The genes are TRBV29-1 and TRBJ1-2; possible D gene TRBD1, 6 bases. Trimming cost V 6 bases and J 5 bases, with 19 bases left between them. This CDR3 is built from 14 residues. Germline loops: CDR1 SQVTM, CDR2 ANQGSEA. The CDR3 coding sequence is TGCAGCGTCGCCTCTACCCCAGGGGATTATGGCTACACCTTC. This encodes CSVASTPGDYGYTF.

This chain links TRBV20-1 with TRBJ1-1, with D maybe TRBD1 (5 bases). Germline CDR1 reads DFQATT; CDR2 reads SNEGSKA (reference sequence). The CDR3 consists of 11 residues. V was shortened by 4 bases and J by 5 bases, with 8 bases between the two germline ends. CDR3 nucleotide sequence: TGCAGTGCTACGGGGGGGACTGAAGCTTTCTTT. Its translation is CSATGGTEAFF.

Many counts were recorded for this clonotype. The gene calls are TRBV28 and TRBJ1-6; a weak D match, TRBD1 (6 bases). The V and J ends lost 10 bases and 10 bases respectively, with 20 bases between them. This CDR3 is 14 amino acids long. Germline loops: CDR1 MDHEN, CDR2 SYDVKM. CDR3 bases: TGTGCCACCCGGCGGGGGCGCCTGGGGTCACCCCTCCACTTT. Translating it yields CATRRGRLGSPLHF.

The chain links TRBV5-1 to TRBJ2-1; 10 bases are a match to TRBD1. The CDR3 is 14 residues long. Germline V gives CDR1 SGHRS, CDR2 YFSETQ. J lost 8 bases, V lost 4 bases, and 6 bases had no gene match. This chain's CDR3 is CASSQGQGLYEQFF. CDR3 nucleotides: TGCGCCAGCAGCCAGGGACAGGGGCTGTATGAGCAGTTCTTC.

This clonotype has ten or more counts. The V gene is TRBV20-1, the J gene TRBJ2-5; 9 nucleotides line up with TRBD1. V dropped 6 bases and J dropped 6; count of bases not matched to a gene: 11. Per the germline V gene, CDR1 is DFQATT and CDR2 is SNEGSKA (reference sequence). The CDR3 consists of 14 residues. The CDR3 DNA is TGCAGTGCCACACGGAACAGGGGGCTACAGACCCAGTACTTC. Its protein is CSATRNRGLQTQYF.

The CDR3: CASSIRRGGGAGELFF. The DNA for the CDR3 is TGTGCCAGCAGCATTCGTAGAGGAGGAGGGGCCGGGGAGCTGTTTTTT. The chain uses TRBV7-9 and TRBJ2-2; TRBD2 might be the D (6 bases). The CDR3 has 16 residues. CDR1 is SEHNR, CDR2 FQNEAQ, per germline (reference sequence). V was trimmed by 5 bases and J by 6 bases, leaving 19 bases between them.

Only a few counts were recorded for this clonotype. V and J are TRBV20-1 and TRBJ1-5; tentatively, D is TRBD1 (5 bases). V was clipped by 6 bases and J by 3 bases, with 12 bases between them. The CDR3 is made up of 13 amino acids. Germline loops: CDR1 DFQATT, CDR2 SNEGSKA (reference sequence). The CDR3 sequence is CSASGTFNQPQHF. Written as DNA, the CDR3 is TGCAGTGCGTCGGGGACGTTCAATCAGCCCCAGCATTTT.

V and J are TRBV6-5 and TRBJ1-5; 7 bases align to TRBD1. CDR1 MNHEY and CDR2 SVGAGI come from the germline V gene. The CDR3 consists of 16 residues. Trimming cost V 5 bases and J 2 bases; bases outside gene matches: 9. The DNA for the CDR3 is TGTGCCAGCAGTCACACGACAGGGTTAGGCAATCAGCCCCAGCATTTT. It specifies CASSHTTGLGNQPQHF.

This chain uses TRBV4-2 with TRBJ1-1; D is perhaps TRBD1 (5 bases). The V gene lost 0 bases and the J gene lost 3 bases, with 11 bases spanning the gap. The CDR3 is 15 amino acids. From germline, CDR1 is LGHNA and CDR2 YNFKEQ. In DNA form, the CDR3 reads TGTGCCAGCAGCCAAGAGGTGGGGGGTCACACTGAAGCTTTCTTT. It yields the protein CASSQEVGGHTEAFF.

The chain joins TRBV20-1 to TRBJ2-5; 9 bases align to TRBD1. The CDR3 has 14 amino acids. The germline CDR1 and CDR2 sequences are DFQATT and SNEGSKA (reference sequence). Losses at the gene ends were 3 bases for V and 5 bases for J; bases not matched to a gene: 7. The CDR3 region is CSASRQGVEETQYF. The CDR3 DNA reads as TGCAGTGCTAGCCGACAGGGGGTAGAGGAGACCCAGTACTTC.

This clonotype was observed a few times. The gene calls are TRBV4-3 and TRBJ2-3, with 7 bases identical to TRBD1. CDR1 and CDR2 from the germline V gene are LGHNA and YSLEER. The V and J ends lost 1 base and 6 bases, in that order; junction bases with no gene match: 10. The CDR3 spans 16 residues. CDR3 DNA sequence: TGCGCCAGCAGCCAAGTGGCCAGGGGGAGATATGATACGCAGTATTTT. Protein product: CASSQVARGRYDTQYF.

In DNA form, the CDR3 reads TGTGCCATCAGTGAGTCGATTTTAGCCTACGAGCAGTACTTC. It codes for CAISESILAYEQYF. V and J are TRBV10-3 and TRBJ2-7; D not certain. The germline CDR1 and CDR2 sequences are ENHRY and SYGVKD. The ends were cut back, 0 bases at V and 2 bases at J, with 8 bases in the middle. The CDR3 is 14 residues long.

This clonotype appeared many times. J is TRBJ2-1 and V is TRBV15, with 10 nucleotides matching TRBD2. The J segment lost 6 bases and the V segment lost 0 bases, leaving 5 bases of the junction unmatched. The CDR3 has 16 amino acids. CDR1 is LNHNV, CDR2 YYDKDF, per germline (reference sequence). The CDR3 loop is CATSRDTSGVFNEQFF. CDR3 DNA: TGTGCCACCAGCAGAGATACTAGCGGGGTCTTCAATGAGCAGTTCTTC.

This clonotype was observed a few times. V and J are TRBV5-6 and TRBJ2-2; 10 bases line up with TRBD1. The germline CDR1 and CDR2 sequences are SGHDT and YYEEEE. The CDR3 consists of 19 residues. The ends lost 1 base at V and 4 bases at J; junction bases unmatched: 13. CDR3 in DNA: TGTGCCAGCAGCTTGTTGTCCGAGACAGGGGGCAGGGGCACCGGGGAGCTGTTTTTT. Translated, it gives CASSLLSETGGRGTGELFF.